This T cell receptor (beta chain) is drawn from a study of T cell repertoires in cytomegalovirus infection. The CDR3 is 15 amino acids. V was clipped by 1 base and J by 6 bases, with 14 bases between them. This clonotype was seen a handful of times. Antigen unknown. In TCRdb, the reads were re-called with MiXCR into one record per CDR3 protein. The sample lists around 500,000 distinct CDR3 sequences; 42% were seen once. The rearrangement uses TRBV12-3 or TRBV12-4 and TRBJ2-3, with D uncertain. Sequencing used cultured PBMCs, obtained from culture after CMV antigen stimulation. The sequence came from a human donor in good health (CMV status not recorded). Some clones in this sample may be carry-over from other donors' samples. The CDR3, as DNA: TGTGCCAGCAGTTTAGATTTAGAACTCTGGGATACGCAGTATTTT. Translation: CASSLDLELWDTQYF.